What follows describes a single T cell receptor (beta chain). This table comes from immunoSEQ multiplex PCR, and its TCRdb copy is limited to in-frame clones, with some not included. This table has over 15,000 clones, 70% to 90% appearing once. Germline CDR1 and CDR2: MDHEN and SYDVKM. The V gene end was trimmed by 5 bases and the J gene end by 3 bases; junction bases not matched to a gene: 4. CDR3 length: 14 residues. The sample originates from a study of T cell clones after liver transplantation. The starting material was CD8+ T cells from blood, obtained 48 months after liver transplant. The TCR was taken from a human patient who received a liver transplant. Some T cells may be graft donor cells. The chain combines TRBV28 with TRBJ2-7; 10 bases fit TRBD1. The CDR3 DNA reads TGTGCCAGCAGTCCCGGGACAGGGGTCTACGAGCAGTACTTC. Its translation is CASSPGTGVYEQYF.